These 2 T cell receptor beta chains share one sample of origin, sequenced in a study of radiotherapy plus CTLA-4 blockade in lung cancer. Data came from immunoSEQ multiplex PCR; TCRdb stores just in-frame clones and leaves some out. The sample includes about 83,000 clones, 78% of them seen just once. The sample here was peripheral blood, taken from a patient treated with radiotherapy plus ipilimumab. Receptors were obtained from a human donor with non-small cell lung cancer who had a partial response to radiotherapy plus ipilimumab. Some clones in this sample may be carry-over from other donors' samples.

V usage is TRBV15 and J usage is TRBJ2-1; 8 nucleotides agree with TRBD2. CDR3 length: 16 amino acids. Germline trimming cut 0 bases from V and 2 bases from J; bases unmatched to any gene: 3. CDR1 is LNHNV, CDR2 YYDKDF, per germline (reference sequence). CDR3 in amino acids: CATSRDPAGAYNEQFF. DNA for the CDR3: TGTGCCACCAGCAGAGATCCAGCGGGGGCCTACAATGAGCAGTTCTTC.

The J gene is TRBJ2-1, the V gene TRBV10-2, with D possibly being TRBD2 (5 bases). Germline V gene data show CDR1 as WSHSY and CDR2 as SAAADI. CDR3 length: 13 amino acids. Trimming left V 5 bases short and J 4 bases short, with 9 bases between. CDR3 sequence (DNA): TGCGCCAGCAGTCAGCGGAAGTACAATGAGCAGTTCTTC. This gives the protein CASSQRKYNEQFF.